Following are 20 T cell receptor beta chains from one sample sequenced in a study of graft-versus-host responses after intestinal transplantation. The antigens these receptors bind are not known. TCRdb's table, derived via immunoSEQ multiplex PCR, lists solely in-frame clones and lacks some. In the table there are about 96,000 clones, roughly 90% of which are singletons. Specimen: unstimulated CD4+ T cells sorted from spleen or lymph node cells, collected before intestinal transplant. These receptors all stem from a human donor who received an intestinal transplant.

The chain links TRBV19 to TRBJ2-7; TRBD1 is a possible D gene (6 bases). Germline V gene data show CDR1 as LNHDA and CDR2 as SQIVND (reference sequence). This CDR3 has 14 residues. Trimming stripped 5 bases from V and 1 base from J, with 12 bases between. The CDR3: CASSFDRGSYEQYF. The CDR3 DNA reads TGTGCCAGTAGTTTTGATAGGGGGTCCTACGAGCAGTACTTC.

This clone has only one observation. At one end the junction does not follow the germline gene, possibly because of a read error. This sequence joins TRBV30 and TRBJ1-6; the D is unclear. In germline, CDR1 is GTSNPN, CDR2 SVGIG (reference sequence). This CDR3 has 16 amino acids. The CDR3 DNA reads as TGTGCGTGGATACCGAATTCGAGCTCCTATAATTCACCCCTCCACTTT. Translation: CAWIPNSSSYNSPLHF.

Here the CDR3 reads CASSSPRDGRNTEAFF. Written as DNA, the CDR3 is TGTGCCAGCAGCTCCCCAAGGGACGGGAGGAACACTGAAGCTTTCTTT. V is TRBV7-2 and J is TRBJ1-1, with D possibly TRBD1 on 5 matching bases. Germline V CDR1 and CDR2: SGHTA, FQGNSA. V shed 4 bases and J shed 1 base, with 16 bases lying between them. The CDR3 sequence is 16 residues long.

This chain joins TRBV10-2 and TRBJ1-6, with a weak D call TRBD1 (6 bases). This CDR3 comprises 14 residues. Germline lookup yields CDR1 WSHSY and CDR2 SAAADI. Between the trimmed V and J ends, which lost 4 bases and 7 bases, there was a span of 11 bases. The CDR3 protein is CASSGGGPNSPLHF. The CDR3 nucleotides are TGCGCCAGCAGTGGGGGGGGGCCGAATTCACCCCTCCACTTT.

This chain uses TRBV18 with TRBJ2-5; TRBD2 might be the D (5 bases). V was shortened by 3 bases and J by 5 bases, with 19 bases between the two germline ends. The CDR3 has 16 amino acids. The germline CDR1 and CDR2 sequences are KGHSH and LQKENI. CDR3 in amino acids: CASSPTRGVIGETQYF. CDR3 sequence (DNA): TGTGCCAGCTCACCCACACGGGGAGTGATTGGGGAGACCCAGTACTTC.

J is TRBJ2-7 and V is TRBV5-6; 7 positions agree with TRBD2. CDR3 length: 16 residues. The junction had 10 bases not matched to a gene; V was cut back by 1 base and J by 3 bases. Per germline, CDR1 SGHDT and CDR2 YYEEEE. CDR3 nucleotides: TGTGCCAGCAGCTTGTATTATATAGGCGGGAGCTACGAGCAGTACTTC. Protein: CASSLYYIGGSYEQYF.

The V call is TRBV6-5, the J call TRBJ2-7; tentatively, D is TRBD1 (7 bases). Trimming took 6 bases from V and 0 from J, leaving 15 bases between them. Germline CDR1 MNHEY, CDR2 SVGAGI. The CDR3 extends over 15 amino acids. CDR3 sequence (DNA): TGTGCCAGCAGGACCCCAGGGGGGTTCTCCTACGAGCAGTACTTC. It is translated as CASRTPGGFSYEQYF.

The rearrangement joins TRBV27 to TRBJ2-3; TRBD2 aligns across 8 bases. V was pared by 2 bases and J by 5 bases, with 12 bases of the junction left unmatched. The CDR3 totals 17 residues. CDR1 is MNHEY and CDR2 is SMNVEV in the germline V gene (reference sequence). CDR3 loop: CASSLLSAGGSRDTQYF. CDR3 coding DNA: TGTGCCAGCAGTTTACTATCGGCGGGAGGAAGTAGAGATACGCAGTATTTT.

The chain carries TRBV7-6 and TRBJ2-5; 11 nucleotides agree with TRBD2. CDR3 size: 21 residues. Germline V gives CDR1 SGHVS, CDR2 FNYEAQ. The J segment lost 5 bases and the V segment lost 5 bases, leaving 25 bases of the junction unmatched. This CDR3 reads CASSPAWTVKTSGSFAETQYF. The DNA of the CDR3 is TGTGCCAGCAGCCCTGCTTGGACAGTGAAAACTAGCGGGAGTTTCGCGGAGACCCAGTACTTC.

The chain recombines TRBV5-1 with TRBJ1-1; 9 bases are a match to TRBD1. The CDR3 length is 15 residues. Trimming removed 4 bases from V and 4 bases from J; junction bases left unmatched: 8. Germline V lookup: CDR1 SGHRS, CDR2 YFSETQ. The DNA for the CDR3 is TGCGCCAGCAGCGGGGGGGACAGGGTGGCCACTGAAGCTTTCTTT. This codes for CASSGGDRVATEAFF.

This rearrangement joins TRBV5-6 to TRBJ2-7; 11 positions agree with TRBD2. Germline CDR1 SGHDT, CDR2 YYEEEE. This CDR3 region has 14 residues. The V segment lost 4 bases and the J segment 3 bases; nucleotides outside the gene matches: 3. The CDR3 DNA reads as TGTGCCAGCAGCGCTACTAGCGGGGGCTACGAGCAGTACTTC. Amino acid sequence: CASSATSGGYEQYF.

This chain connects TRBV7-8 to TRBJ2-1, with D possibly being TRBD2 (5 bases). Germline assignment: CDR1 SGHVS and CDR2 FQNEAQ. The CDR3 sequence is 15 residues long. V lost 5 bases and J lost 8, with 19 bases in between. The CDR3 protein is CASSPEAVDPDEQFF. As DNA, the CDR3 is TGTGCCAGCAGCCCAGAAGCGGTGGACCCGGATGAGCAGTTCTTC.

This chain links TRBV5-6 with TRBJ2-7, with D maybe TRBD1 (6 bases). The germline V and J ends were trimmed by 2 bases and 4 bases, with 7 bases remaining between them. The CDR3 extends over 12 amino acids. Per germline, CDR1 SGHDT and CDR2 YYEEEE. The DNA for the CDR3 is TGTGCCAGCAGCTTTACAGGGTACGAGCAGTACTTC. Translating gives CASSFTGYEQYF. The whole variable domain, remainder taken from reference TRBV5-6 and TRBJ2-7, is DAGVTQSPTHLIKTRGQQVTLRCSPKSGHDTVSWYQQALGQGPQFIFQYYEEEERQRGNFPDRFSGHQFPNYSSELNVNALLLGDSALYLCASSFTGYEQYFGPGTRLTVT.

The table lists this clone with a count of one. The chain is built from TRBV19 and TRBJ1-5, with D hard to call. CDR1 and CDR2 (germline): LNHDA, SQIVND (reference sequence). Between the trimmed V and J ends, which lost 3 bases and 6 bases, there was a span of 6 bases. The CDR3 has 12 residues. CDR3 protein: CASSIPGQPQHF. In nucleotides, the CDR3 is TGTGCCAGTAGTATCCCGGGTCAGCCCCAGCATTTT.

This chain links TRBV15 with TRBJ1-4; perhaps TRBD1 as D (6 bases). Germline CDR1 LNHNV, CDR2 YYDKDF (reference sequence). Trimming stripped 0 bases from V and 2 bases from J, with 13 bases between. The CDR3 sequence is 17 residues long. As DNA, the CDR3 is TGTGCCACCAGCAGAGATCCACAGGGATTCACTAATGAAAAACTGTTTTTT. Amino acids: CATSRDPQGFTNEKLFF.

This clone was detected only once. The chain employs TRBV6-5 and TRBJ2-3; D is perhaps TRBD2 (6 bases). Germline V lookup: CDR1 MNHEY, CDR2 SVGAGI. This CDR3 spans 14 amino acids. V lost 6 bases and J 3 bases, leaving 13 bases between the germline ends. CDR3 nucleotide sequence: TGTGCCAGCAGAGAGGGGAGCGGGACAGATACGCAGTATTTT. Its translation: CASREGSGTDTQYF.

The CDR3 coding sequence is TGTGCCAGCAGTTACCTGACAGGGTACTCCTACGAGCAGTACTTC. It translates to CASSYLTGYSYEQYF. The V and J genes are TRBV6-5 and TRBJ2-7; 7 bases are shared with TRBD1. The V gene end was trimmed by 2 bases and the J gene end by 0 bases; junction bases not matched to a gene: 4. Germline V gives CDR1 MNHEY, CDR2 SVGAGI. The CDR3 is 15 amino acids.

V usage is TRBV27 and J usage is TRBJ2-7; TRBD2 aligns across 11 bases. V lost 4 bases to trimming and J lost 2 bases; unmatched junction nucleotides: 10. Per the germline V gene, CDR1 is MNHEY and CDR2 is SMNVEV (reference sequence). CDR3 length equals 17 residues. The CDR3 here is CASSSTPSSGGPYEQYF. In nucleotides, the CDR3 is TGTGCCAGCAGTTCAACCCCCTCTAGCGGGGGGCCCTACGAGCAGTACTTC.

The chain couples TRBV4-2 to TRBJ1-6, with 7 bases fitting TRBD1. This CDR3 comprises 14 residues. Per germline, CDR1 LGHNA and CDR2 YNFKEQ. The V segment lost 0 bases and the J segment 9 bases; nucleotides outside the gene matches: 2. The CDR3 DNA reads TGTGCCAGCAGCCAAGAGAACAGGGGTTCACCCCTCCACTTT. The encoded protein is CASSQENRGSPLHF.

The chain uses TRBV4-2 and TRBJ1-4; the D is unclear. V was cut by 4 bases and J by 5 bases, with 8 bases left in between. The germline V gene has CDR1 LGHNA and CDR2 YNFKEQ. This CDR3 is 13 amino acids long. The CDR3 nucleotides read TGTGCCAGCAGCCTCCCGTTAAATGAAAAACTGTTTTTT. Encoded protein: CASSLPLNEKLFF.